This entry describes one TCR beta chain. The target antigen is unknown. Only in-frame clones appear in the TCRdb table, and some are missing; sequencing was by immunoSEQ multiplex PCR. The sample includes over 30,000 clones, around 85% seen only once; the top ten take approximately 30%. From germline, CDR1 is SEHNR and CDR2 FQNEAQ (reference sequence). V lost 5 bases to trimming and J lost 3 bases; unmatched junction nucleotides: 12. The CDR3 runs 16 residues. This specimen belongs to a study of radiation and T cells in renal cell carcinoma. Overall study findings and caveats: Baseline intratumoral clonotype presence is unknown without pretreatment biopsies.

Time point noted: blood 4 weeks post-SBRT, at nephrectomy. Treatment noted: 15 Gy SBRT to primary tumor, nephrectomy 4 weeks later. Radiation-treated patients gave blood at baseline, week 2 and week 4. The TCR originated in a man in his sixties with renal cell carcinoma. This chain connects TRBV7-9 to TRBJ2-7; TRBD1 aligns across 8 bases. The sequences come from blood, collected from a patient whose treatment included radiotherapy and nephrectomy. CDR3 loop: CASSPVRGQGFYEQYF. DNA of the CDR3: TGTGCCAGCAGCCCTGTCCGCGGACAGGGATTCTACGAGCAGTACTTC.